This TCR beta chain was identified during a study of CD8 T cell repertoires and HIV-1 epitope variants. Across the study: Separate from the cultures, 1M uncultured T cells served as baseline.

With respect to this clone: Its matching antigen is unknown.

The CDR3 runs 14 residues. CDR1 and CDR2 from the germline V gene are KGHSH and LQKENI. V was pared by 2 bases and J by 2 bases, with 9 bases between. The repertoire was sequenced with immunoSEQ multiplex PCR; TCRdb's copy has only in-frame clones and lacks some. The sample includes approximately 5,000 clones, 55% to 70% of them seen just once. The TCR sequence derives from a male donor with HIV. The V and J genes are TRBV18 and TRBJ1-1, with D unresolved. Sequencing used cultured CD8+ T cells derived from PBMCs. This CDR3 reads CASSPFPDNTEAFF. CDR3 bases: TGTGCCAGCTCACCATTTCCAGATAACACTGAAGCTTTCTTT.